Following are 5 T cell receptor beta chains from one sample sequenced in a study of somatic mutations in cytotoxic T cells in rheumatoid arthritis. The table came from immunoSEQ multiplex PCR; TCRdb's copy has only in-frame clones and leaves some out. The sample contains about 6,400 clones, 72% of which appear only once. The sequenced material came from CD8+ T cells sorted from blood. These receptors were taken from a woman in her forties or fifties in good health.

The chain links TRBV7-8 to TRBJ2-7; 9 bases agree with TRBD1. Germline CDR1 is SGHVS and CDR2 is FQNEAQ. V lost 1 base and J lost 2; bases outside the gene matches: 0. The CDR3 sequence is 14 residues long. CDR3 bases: TGTGCCAGCAGCTTAGGACAGGGGGCCTACGAGCAGTACTTC. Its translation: CASSLGQGAYEQYF.

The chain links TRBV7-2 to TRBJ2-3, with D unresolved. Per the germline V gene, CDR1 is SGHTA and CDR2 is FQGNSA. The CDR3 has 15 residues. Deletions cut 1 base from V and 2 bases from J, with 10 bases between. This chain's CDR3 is CASSLVLAPTDTQYF. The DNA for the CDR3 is TGTGCCAGCAGCTTAGTGTTGGCCCCCACAGATACGCAGTATTTT.

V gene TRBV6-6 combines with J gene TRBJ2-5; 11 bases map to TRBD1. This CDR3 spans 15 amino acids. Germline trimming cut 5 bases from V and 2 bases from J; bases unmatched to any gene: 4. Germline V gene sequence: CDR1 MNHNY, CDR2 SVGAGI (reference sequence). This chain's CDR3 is CASSKDRGHQETQYF. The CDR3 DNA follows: TGTGCCAGCAGTAAGGACAGGGGGCATCAAGAGACCCAGTACTTC.

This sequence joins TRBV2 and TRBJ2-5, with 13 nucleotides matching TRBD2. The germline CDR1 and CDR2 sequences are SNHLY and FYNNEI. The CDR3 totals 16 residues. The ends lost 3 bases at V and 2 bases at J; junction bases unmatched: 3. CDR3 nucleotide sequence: TGTGCCAGCAGTGATGGGACTAGCGGGGTGCAAGAGACCCAGTACTTC. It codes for CASSDGTSGVQETQYF.

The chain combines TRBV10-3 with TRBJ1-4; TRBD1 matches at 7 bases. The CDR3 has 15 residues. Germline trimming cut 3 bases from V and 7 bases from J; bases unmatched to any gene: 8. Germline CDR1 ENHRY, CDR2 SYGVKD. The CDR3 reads CAISDRDRSPEKLFF. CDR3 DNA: TGTGCCATCAGTGATAGGGACAGAAGTCCTGAAAAACTGTTTTTT.